The sequence of this T cell receptor beta chain was determined in a study of blood T cell repertoires in COVID-19. Study-wide context: PBMCs, B-cell-depleted T cells, or T cells were the source of the cDNA or gDNA that made up the material.

Sequencing was performed with immunoSEQ multiplex PCR; in TCRdb, only in-frame clones are kept and a portion is missing. The sample lists 55,000 to 90,000 clones; around 89% were seen once. CDR3 length: 13 residues. V was cut by 10 bases and J by 7 bases, with 16 bases left in between. Per the germline V gene, CDR1 is SNHLY and CDR2 is FYNNEI. The rearrangement joins TRBV2 to TRBJ2-2, with a possible D match to TRBD1 (8 bases). The specimen was peripheral blood. This receptor was taken from a human donor in a cohort sampled during active COVID-19. The CDR3, as DNA: TGTGCCACACTGGACAGGGAGGGCGGGGAGCTGTTTTTT. It encodes CATLDREGGELFF.